The source of this T cell receptor beta chain is a study of control samples from healthy donors and cancer patients. There are 15 residues in the CDR3. Deletions cut 4 bases from V and 3 bases from J, with 14 bases between. Germline V lookup: CDR1 SGDLS, CDR2 YYNGEE. Profiling relied on immunoSEQ multiplex PCR, and the TCRdb table lists in-frame clones only, not all of them. In the table there are about 94,000 clones, about nine tenths of which are singletons. Sequencing used blood. The J gene is TRBJ1-5, the V gene TRBV9, with a tentative D call TRBD1 (5 bases). This sequence originates from a young woman in good health. CDR3 region: CASSKWDGTNQPQHF. As DNA, the CDR3 is TGTGCCAGCAGCAAATGGGACGGCACCAATCAGCCCCAGCATTTT.